Presented here are 18 T cell receptor beta chains from one specimen sequenced in a study of T cell repertoires in cytomegalovirus infection. TCRdb analysed the reads with MiXCR anew, one entry per CDR3 protein. Here the sample spans about 570,000 distinct CDR3 sequences, over 35% being singletons. These receptors are not linked to any known antigen. Material: cultured PBMCs, obtained from culture after CMV antigen stimulation. These receptors came from a human donor in good health (CMV status not recorded). Some clones in this sample may be carry-over from other donors' samples.

This clonotype was counted a few times. The V and J genes are TRBV12-3 or TRBV12-4 and TRBJ2-3, with TRBD2 matching over 8 bases. The CDR3 has 16 amino acids. V gave up 6 bases and J gave up 3 bases; unmatched junction bases: 11. CDR3 amino acids: CASSPGLAPSTDTQYF. Here the CDR3 DNA reads TGTGCCAGCAGCCCAGGACTAGCCCCGTCAACAGATACGCAGTATTTT.

This clonotype turned up a few times. The chain links TRBV7-2 to TRBJ2-3; 8 positions agree with TRBD2. The CDR3 spans 15 residues. The J segment lost 7 bases and the V segment lost 1 base, leaving 7 bases of the junction unmatched. Per germline, CDR1 SGHTA and CDR2 FQGNSA. The CDR3 bases are TGTGCCAGCAGCTTAGTGGGGACTAGTACAAATACGCAGTATTTT. It translates to CASSLVGTSTNTQYF.

The rearrangement links TRBV28 to TRBJ2-5; possible D gene TRBD1, 6 bases. The V end was cut by 8 bases, the J end by 2 bases, with 15 bases between. Germline V gene sequence: CDR1 MDHEN, CDR2 SYDVKM. The CDR3 consists of 14 residues. CDR3 amino acids: CASVASRGQETQYF. CDR3 bases: TGTGCCAGCGTTGCCAGCAGGGGACAAGAGACCCAGTACTTC.

The chain links TRBV7-3 to TRBJ1-5; D unclear. Per germline, CDR1 SGHTA and CDR2 FQGTGA. The CDR3 is 15 residues long. The V and J ends lost 5 bases and 0 bases respectively, with 11 bases between them. In DNA, the CDR3 is TGTGCCAGCAGCCGTGGGGTTAATAGCAATCAGCCCCAGCATTTT. The encoded protein is CASSRGVNSNQPQHF.

The V call is TRBV5-4, the J call TRBJ2-7; 8 bases are a match to TRBD1. Germline V gives CDR1 SGHNT, CDR2 YYREEE (reference sequence). The CDR3 runs 14 residues. With V trimmed by 5 bases and J by 2 bases, 6 bases remained unmatched. This CDR3 is CASRPGQDTYEQYF. The CDR3 DNA sequence: TGTGCCAGCAGACCGGGACAGGACACCTACGAGCAGTACTTC.

The chain is built from TRBV6-1 and TRBJ2-3, with D tentatively TRBD1 (7 bases). The germline V and J ends were trimmed by 2 bases and 3 bases, with 21 bases remaining between them. The CDR3 has 18 residues. Germline V gene sequence: CDR1 MNHNS, CDR2 SASEGT. CDR3 amino acids: CASSERQGPNAGTDTQYF. In DNA, the CDR3 is TGTGCCAGCAGTGAACGACAGGGACCGAACGCGGGGACAGATACGCAGTATTTT.

This clonotype was seen a handful of times. The chain is built from TRBV7-2 and TRBJ2-4, with D possibly matching TRBD1 (6 bases). Germline V lookup: CDR1 SGHTA, CDR2 FQGNSA. The CDR3 contains 13 residues. V gave up 5 bases and J gave up 5 bases, with 10 bases separating them. This chain's CDR3 is CASSPGQQNIQYF. The CDR3 DNA sequence: TGTGCCAGCAGCCCGGGACAACAAAACATTCAGTACTTC.

This clonotype was detected a few times. This sequence joins TRBV12-3 or TRBV12-4 and TRBJ1-4; 8 bases line up with TRBD1. This CDR3 contains 15 residues. V shed 6 bases, J shed 6 bases, and the junction held 9 bases outside the gene matches. CDR3 in DNA: TGTGCCAGCAGATCCGGACAGGGTCGGGATGAAAAACTGTTTTTT. This codes for CASRSGQGRDEKLFF.

The V call is TRBV20-1, the J call TRBJ1-5; tentatively, D is TRBD1 (6 bases). The germline V gene has CDR1 DFQATT and CDR2 SNEGSKA (reference sequence). The CDR3 length is 15 residues. Deletions cut 0 bases from V and 7 bases from J, with 16 bases between. The CDR3 loop is CSARDAAGEGQPQHF. CDR3 coding DNA: TGCAGTGCTAGAGACGCCGCAGGGGAGGGGCAGCCCCAGCATTTT.

V and J are TRBV28 and TRBJ2-4; 9 positions agree with TRBD2. The V gene's germline CDR1 is MDHEN and CDR2 SYDVKM. The CDR3 contains 16 residues. The V and J ends lost 4 bases and 5 bases, in that order; junction bases with no gene match: 9. In DNA form, the CDR3 reads TGTGCCAGCAGTTCTCCCCTGCGCGGGGGGGAAAACATTCAGTACTTC. Translating it yields CASSSPLRGGENIQYF.

In its sample, this clonotype was seen a few times. This chain connects TRBV20-1 to TRBJ2-2, with a possible D match to TRBD1 (6 bases). CDR1 is DFQATT, CDR2 SNEGSKA, per germline (reference sequence). The V end was cut by 4 bases, the J end by 3 bases, with 12 bases between. CDR3 length: 14 amino acids. The chain's CDR3 is CSATDSSDTGELFF. Here the CDR3 DNA reads TGCAGTGCTACGGACAGTTCGGACACCGGGGAGCTGTTTTTT.

V gene TRBV6-1 combines with J gene TRBJ2-4; D is unclear. V lost 3 bases and J lost 8, with 17 bases in between. This CDR3 has 15 amino acids. Germline CDR1 reads MNHNS; CDR2 reads SASEGT. CDR3: CASSDLTPSEDIQYF. CDR3 bases: TGTGCCAGCAGTGACCTCACACCCAGTGAAGACATTCAGTACTTC.

This clonotype was seen a handful of times. This chain connects TRBV4-3 to TRBJ2-1; D possibly corresponds to TRBD1 (5 bases). Germline assignment: CDR1 LGHNA and CDR2 YSLEER. This CDR3 has 15 residues. Between the trimmed V and J ends, which lost 3 bases and 8 bases, there was a span of 17 bases. CDR3 bases: TGCGCCAGCAGCCACTCGAGAGCCAGGGTGGATGAGCAGTTCTTC. It encodes CASSHSRARVDEQFF.

This clonotype was detected many times. The gene calls are TRBV7-2 and TRBJ2-1; D is unresolved. CDR1 is SGHTA, CDR2 FQGNSA, per germline. This CDR3 has 12 residues. Between the trimmed V and J ends, which lost 1 base and 7 bases, there was a span of 5 bases. The CDR3 sequence is CASSLGVNEQFF. The CDR3 DNA sequence: TGTGCCAGCAGCTTAGGAGTAAATGAGCAGTTCTTC.

This clonotype was found once. The chain has TRBV12-3 or TRBV12-4 and TRBJ2-3; the D is unclear. Trimming shortened V by 5 bases and J by 1 base, and 16 bases separated the two germline ends. CDR3 length equals 16 residues. The chain's CDR3 is CASSPTLGRGTDTQYF. DNA of the CDR3: TGTGCCAGCAGTCCGACACTGGGCCGTGGCACAGATACGCAGTATTTT.

There are a few counts of this clonotype. This chain connects TRBV7-9 to TRBJ2-7; weak D call: TRBD1 (6 bases). The CDR3 is 14 residues long. The V end was cut by 4 bases, the J end by 3 bases, with 13 bases between. CDR1 and CDR2 from the germline V gene are SEHNR and FQNEAQ (reference sequence). The CDR3 loop is CASSSPLDSYEQYF. CDR3 DNA: TGTGCCAGCAGCTCGCCTCTGGACAGCTACGAGCAGTACTTC. Together with reference TRBV7-9 and TRBJ2-7, the CDR3 gives the full variable domain: DTGVSQNPRHKITKRGQNVTFRCDPISEHNRLYWYRQTLGQGPEFLTYFQNEAQLEKSRLLSDRFSAERPKGSFSTLEIQRTEQGDSAMYLCASSSPLDSYEQYFGPGTRLTVT.

This clonotype was counted between two and nine times. The chain joins TRBV7-8 to TRBJ2-3; 9 bases fit TRBD2. The CDR3 extends over 17 amino acids. J gave up 1 base and V 1 base, and 6 bases lay outside the gene matches. Germline lookup yields CDR1 SGHVS and CDR2 FQNEAQ. CDR3 nucleotide sequence: TGTGCCAGCAGCTTAGAACGAGGCGGGGGGGGCACAGATACGCAGTATTTT. This encodes CASSLERGGGGTDTQYF.

The chain recombines TRBV12-3 or TRBV12-4 with TRBJ1-2; no clear D. V was trimmed by 5 bases and J by 4 bases, leaving 8 bases between them. CDR3 length: 12 residues. This chain's CDR3 is CASSPLPYGYTF. The CDR3 bases are TGTGCCAGCAGTCCACTACCCTATGGCTACACCTTC.